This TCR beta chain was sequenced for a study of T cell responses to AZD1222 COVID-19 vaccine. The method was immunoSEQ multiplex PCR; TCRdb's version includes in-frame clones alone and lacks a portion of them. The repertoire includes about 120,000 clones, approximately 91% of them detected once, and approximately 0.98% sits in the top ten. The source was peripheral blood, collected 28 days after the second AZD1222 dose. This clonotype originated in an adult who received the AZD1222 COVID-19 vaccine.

The CDR3 is CASSRRPLGGQETQYF. CDR3 nucleotides: TGCGCCAGCAGCAGACGCCCCCTCGGGGGGCAAGAGACCCAGTACTTC. The chain joins TRBV5-1 to TRBJ2-5, with 7 bases that match TRBD2. With 4 bases clipped from V and 2 bases from J, the junction kept 11 bases outside the gene matches. CDR1 is SGHRS and CDR2 is YFSETQ in the germline V gene. This CDR3 has 16 residues. Based on the CDR3 plus reference TRBV5-1 and TRBJ2-5, the full variable domain is KAGVTQTPRYLIKTRGQQVTLSCSPISGHRSVSWYQQTPGQGLQFLFEYFSETQRNKGNFPGRFSGRQFSNSRSEMNVSTLELGDSALYLCASSRRPLGGQETQYFGPGTRLLVL.